This TCR beta chain was observed in a study of T cell repertoires in cytomegalovirus infection. Study in general: CMV infection and matching HLA type were both indicated by public TCR beta signatures. Study-level points and caveats: Summed frequency of public TCR beta families distinguished CMV carriers with the relevant HLA. In two of eight donors, the top clonotype was HLA-C-restricted CMV-specific.

TCRdb analysed the reads with MiXCR anew, one entry per CDR3 protein. The table lists about 260,000 distinct CDR3 sequences, about an eighth of them singletons. Regarding this clonotype: Its antigen remains unidentified.

Germline CDR1 MNHEY, CDR2 SVGEGT. This CDR3 has 15 residues. The germline V and J ends were trimmed by 7 bases and 4 bases, with 17 bases remaining between them. The sequence was obtained from a human donor in good health (CMV status not recorded). Some clones in this sample may be carry-over from other donors' samples. This sequence joins TRBV6-2 or TRBV6-3 and TRBJ1-5; a weak D match, TRBD1 (6 bases). The source material was PBMCs. CDR3 protein: CASKRNRVANQPQHF. The CDR3 nucleotides read TGTGCCAGCAAAAGAAACAGGGTTGCGAATCAGCCCCAGCATTTT.